This T cell receptor (beta chain) was captured in a study of technical replicates of blood from a handful of donors. Trimming removed 1 base at V and 1 base at J, with 14 bases between. Germline CDR1 SGHNT, CDR2 YENEEA. CDR3 size: 16 residues. The assay was immunoSEQ multiplex PCR, and TCRdb's table has in-frame clones only and misses some. The data contain fewer than 80,000 clones, 80% to 90% of them seen just once; the ten biggest clones take up roughly 4.8%. This TCR was recovered from a human donor in good health. Some clones in this sample may be carry-over from other donors' samples. The specimen was PBMCs. This chain connects TRBV11-3 to TRBJ2-7, with a weak D call TRBD2 (6 bases). In DNA, the CDR3 is TGTGCCAGCAGCTTAGGGAACCGAGGAGGGTCCTACGAGCAGTACTTC. Amino acid sequence: CASSLGNRGGSYEQYF.